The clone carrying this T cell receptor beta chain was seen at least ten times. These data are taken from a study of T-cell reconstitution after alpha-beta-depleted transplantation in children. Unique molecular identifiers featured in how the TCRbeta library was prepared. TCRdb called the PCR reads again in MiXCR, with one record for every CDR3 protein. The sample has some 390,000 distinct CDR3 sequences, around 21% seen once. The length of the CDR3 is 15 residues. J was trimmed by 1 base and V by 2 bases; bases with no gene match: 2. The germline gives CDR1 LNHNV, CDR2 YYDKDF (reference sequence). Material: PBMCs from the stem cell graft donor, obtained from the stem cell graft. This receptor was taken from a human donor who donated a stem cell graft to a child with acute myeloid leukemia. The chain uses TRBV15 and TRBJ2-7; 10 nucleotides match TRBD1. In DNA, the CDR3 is TGTGCCACCAGCAGACCGGGACAGGGGTCCTACGAGCAGTACTTC. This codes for CATSRPGQGSYEQYF.